This TCR beta chain emerged from a study of T-cell reconstitution after alpha-beta-depleted transplantation in children. Study-wide points: A year post-transplant, T-cell counts and diversity derived mostly from newly produced T cells.

Unique molecular identifiers were used in preparing the TCRbeta library. TCRdb redid the calling of the PCR reads with MiXCR, one entry per CDR3 protein. The sample consists of around 700,000 distinct CDR3 sequences, around 12% of them appearing once. This CDR3 is built from 18 residues. The germline V gene has CDR1 MDHEN and CDR2 SYDVKM. Trimming pared 7 bases from V and 2 bases from J, leaving 23 bases between. In regard to this clonotype: The antigen is not known.

The receptor was derived from a girl under 10 years old with congenital amegakaryocytic thrombocytopenia, due to receive a stem cell transplant. The input for sequencing was PBMCs, taken before TCRalphabeta/CD19-depleted stem cell transplant. The J gene is TRBJ2-2, the V gene TRBV28; either TRBD1 or TRBD2 may fit D (7 bases each). The CDR3: CASTTPRGGIINTGELFF. The CDR3 DNA sequence: TGTGCCAGCACCACGCCCAGGGGGGGTATTATAAACACCGGGGAGCTGTTTTTT.